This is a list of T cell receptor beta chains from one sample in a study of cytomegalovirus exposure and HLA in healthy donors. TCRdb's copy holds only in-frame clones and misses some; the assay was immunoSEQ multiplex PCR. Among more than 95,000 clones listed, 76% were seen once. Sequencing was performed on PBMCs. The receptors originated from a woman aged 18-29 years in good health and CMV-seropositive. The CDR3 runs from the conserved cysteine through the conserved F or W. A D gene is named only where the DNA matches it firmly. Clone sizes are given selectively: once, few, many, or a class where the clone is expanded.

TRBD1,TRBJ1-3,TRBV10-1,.,CASRDLPDRGLLGNTIYF,TGCGCCAGCAGAGACCTGCCGGACAGGGGGCTTTTAGGAAACACCATATATTTT
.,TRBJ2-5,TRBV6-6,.,CASSRTGTPGETQYF,TGTGCCAGCAGTCGAACTGGGACACCAGGAGAGACCCAGTACTTC
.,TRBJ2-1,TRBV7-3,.,CASSGSGPEQFF,TGTGCCAGCAGCGGTAGTGGTCCTGAGCAGTTCTTC
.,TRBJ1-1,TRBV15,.,CATSREGARNTEAFF,TGTGCCACCAGCAGAGAGGGGGCACGGAACACTGAAGCTTTCTTT
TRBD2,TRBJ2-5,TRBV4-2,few,CASSPGGTSGGGGETQYF,TGTGCCAGCAGCCCGGGGGGAACTAGCGGGGGCGGGGGAGAGACCCAGTACTTC
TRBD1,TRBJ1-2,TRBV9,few,CASSYDRVPNYGYTF,TGTGCCAGCAGCTACGACAGGGTCCCTAACTATGGCTACACCTTC
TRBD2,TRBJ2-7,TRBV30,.,CAWGGTIAGLAYEQYF,TGTGCCTGGGGGGGGACTATAGCGGGACTCGCCTACGAGCAGTACTTC
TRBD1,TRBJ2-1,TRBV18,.,CASSSSGTGRNEQFF,TGTGCCAGCTCATCCTCCGGGACAGGGCGGAATGAGCAGTTCTTC
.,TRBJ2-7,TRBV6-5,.,CASSPGQGTKYEQYF,TGTGCCAGCAGTCCAGGGCAGGGGACCAAGTACGAGCAGTACTTC
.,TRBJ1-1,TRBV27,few,CASSLAGHLMNTEAFF,TGTGCCAGCAGTTTAGCGGGGCACCTCATGAACACTGAAGCTTTCTTT
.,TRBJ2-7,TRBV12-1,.,CASSGVSGVYEQYF,TGTGCCAGCAGCGGCGTTAGCGGGGTTTACGAGCAGTACTTC
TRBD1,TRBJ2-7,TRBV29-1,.,CSTQTGDEQYF,TGCAGCACCCAGACAGGGGACGAGCAGTACTTC
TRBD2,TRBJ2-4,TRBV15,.,CATSRARLAGGLDIQYF,TGTGCCACCAGCAGAGCCCGACTAGCGGGAGGGTTGGACATTCAGTACTTC
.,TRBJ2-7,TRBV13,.,CASSPPYLRSRKSSYEQYF,TGTGCCAGCAGCCCCCCCTACTTGAGGTCGCGGAAAAGCTCCTACGAGCAGTACTTC
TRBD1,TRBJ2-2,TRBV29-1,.,CSVVPGTGRNTGELFF,TGCAGCGTCGTCCCCGGGACAGGGCGAAACACCGGGGAGCTGTTTTTT
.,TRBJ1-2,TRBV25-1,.,CATTPGPQGYYGYTF,TGTGCCACCACCCCGGGACCGCAGGGGTACTATGGCTACACCTTC
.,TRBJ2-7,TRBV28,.,CASSPRREQYF,TGTGCCAGCAGTCCTCGCAGGGAGCAGTACTTC
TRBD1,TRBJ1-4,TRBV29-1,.,CSARNDRDWDEKLFF,TGCAGCGCCCGAAATGACAGGGATTGGGATGAAAAACTGTTTTTT
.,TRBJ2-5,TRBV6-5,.,CATKQGTRETQYF,TGTGCCACCAAACAGGGTACCCGAGAGACCCAGTACTTC
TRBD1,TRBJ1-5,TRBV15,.,CATSVRTGGSQPQHF,TGTGCCACCAGCGTGAGGACAGGGGGGAGTCAGCCCCAGCATTTT
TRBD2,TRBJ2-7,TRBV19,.,CASSTWGGYEQYF,TGTGCCAGTAGTACCTGGGGGGGTTACGAGCAGTACTTC
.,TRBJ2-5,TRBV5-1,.,CASSLITGEETQYF,TGCGCCAGCAGCTTGATCACAGGAGAAGAGACCCAGTACTTC
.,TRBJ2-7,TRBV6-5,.,CASRDRSYEQYF,TGTGCCAGCAGGGACAGATCCTACGAGCAGTACTTC